This TCR beta chain was captured in a study of T cell responses to AZD1222 COVID-19 vaccine. Whole-study results and caveats: Seropositivity was recorded at baseline in only six AZD1222 recipients. Increased Spike-specific TCR breadth and depth were observed after two AZD1222 doses. Possibly, clonal diversity was underestimated; donors were largely white British and included more females.

The germline V gene encodes CDR1 LGHDT and CDR2 YNNKEL (reference sequence). The CDR3 has 12 residues. The trim removed 4 bases at V and 4 bases at J, leaving 1 base unmatched. This table comes from immunoSEQ multiplex PCR, and its TCRdb copy is limited to in-frame clones, with some not included. The sample yields roughly 70,000 clones, approximately 90% seen once. In regard to this clone: Its antigen is not known.

The origin of this receptor is an adult who received the MenACWY meningococcal vaccine as a control. V gene TRBV3-1 (or the pseudogene TRBV3-2) combines with J gene TRBJ2-7; 7 nucleotides line up with TRBD1. Source: peripheral blood, taken 28 days after the second dose of the MenACWY control vaccine. The chain's CDR3 is CASSLTGYEQYF. In DNA form, the CDR3 reads TGTGCCAGCAGCCTGACAGGGTACGAGCAGTACTTC.